Each of the 14 T cell receptor beta chains below was sequenced from the same sample in a study of metastatic and nonmetastatic thyroid tumors. Until they underwent thyroid surgery, no patient had received any treatment. MiXCR was used by TCRdb to re-call the PCR reads. The sample lists some 27,000 clones; roughly 20% were seen once. Sequencing was done on a sample of blood. The receptors come from a male donor with papillary thyroid cancer or a benign thyroid nodule (not recorded which). Some clones in this sample may be carry-over from other donors' samples.

This clone qualifies as medium-sized. This rearrangement joins TRBV11-2 to TRBJ1-2; 7 bases map to TRBD1. The germline gives CDR1 SGHAT, CDR2 FQNNGV. The V segment lost 5 bases and the J segment 4 bases; nucleotides outside the gene matches: 7. The length of the CDR3 is 14 residues. The CDR3 DNA reads as TGTGCCAGCAGCCGGGACAGAGGGACCTATGGCTACACCTTC. It translates to CASSRDRGTYGYTF.

There are many counts of this clone. This chain joins TRBV5-1 and TRBJ2-5; 7 bases agree with TRBD1. The J segment lost 5 bases and the V segment lost 4 bases, leaving 5 bases of the junction unmatched. The germline gives CDR1 SGHRS, CDR2 YFSETQ. The CDR3 loop spans 13 amino acids. CDR3 residues: CASSLQGQETQYF. DNA of the CDR3: TGCGCCAGCAGCCTACAGGGGCAGGAGACCCAGTACTTC.

At least ten counts were recorded for this clone. The J gene is TRBJ2-7, the V gene TRBV6-2 or TRBV6-3; D ambiguous. This CDR3 is built from 16 residues. V dropped 0 bases and J dropped 1 base, with 13 bases sitting between them. Germline V gene lookup returns CDR1 MNHEY and CDR2 SVGEGT. In DNA, the CDR3 is TGTGCCAGCAGTTACTCGCTAATTCGGGCATCCTACGAGCAGTACTTC. Protein: CASSYSLIRASYEQYF.

At least ten counts were recorded for this clone. The gene calls are TRBV20-1 and TRBJ1-3; D is unresolved. Trimming pared 5 bases from V and 4 bases from J, leaving 6 bases between. The CDR3 contains 11 residues. Germline CDR1 and CDR2: DFQATT and SNEGSKA (reference sequence). As DNA, the CDR3 is TGCAGTGCTGTGAGAGGAAACACCATATATTTT. Its translation is CSAVRGNTIYF.

This clone was observed many times. V is TRBV11-2 and J is TRBJ1-1; D is possibly TRBD1 (5 bases). CDR3 length: 15 amino acids. Germline V gives CDR1 SGHAT, CDR2 FQNNGV. The ends were cut back, 5 bases at V and 7 bases at J, with 20 bases in the middle. CDR3 coding DNA: TGTGCCAGCAGCAAATCCATGGGGCCAGTCAATGAAGCTTTCTTT. Its translation: CASSKSMGPVNEAFF.

This clone was seen at least ten times. The chain combines TRBV6-2 or TRBV6-3 with TRBJ2-1; 8 bases align to TRBD1. The germline gives CDR1 MNHEY, CDR2 SVGEGT. The V segment lost 6 bases and the J segment 8 bases; nucleotides outside the gene matches: 15. The CDR3 spans 16 residues. DNA of the CDR3: TGTGCCAGCAGGGCGTCTCGGACAGGGCTGTTCGATGAGCAGTTCTTC. As protein: CASRASRTGLFDEQFF.

This clone was counted a single time. CDR3 residues: CSARGRRDKLAYGYTF. CDR3 DNA sequence: TGCAGTGCTAGAGGACGCCGGGACAAATTGGCCTATGGCTACACCTTC. The chain carries TRBV20-1 and TRBJ1-2, with D possibly TRBD1 on 6 matching bases. The V end was cut by 1 base, the J end by 4 bases, with 19 bases between. The CDR3 sequence is 16 residues long. Germline CDR1 reads DFQATT; CDR2 reads SNEGSKA (reference sequence).

This clone was recorded at least ten times. CDR3: CSARALEGSDTEAFF. Written as DNA, the CDR3 is TGCAGTGCTAGGGCCCTTGAAGGATCGGACACTGAAGCTTTCTTT. This sequence joins TRBV20-1 and TRBJ1-1; D is undetermined. This CDR3 region has 15 residues. V lost 3 bases to trimming and J lost 3 bases, with 17 bases between them. Per the germline V gene, CDR1 is DFQATT and CDR2 is SNEGSKA (reference sequence).

This clone has at least ten counts. The rearrangement joins TRBV6-1 to TRBJ1-1; D unclear. CDR3 length: 10 amino acids. The V end was cut by 8 bases, the J end by 11 bases, with 12 bases between. Germline V gene lookup returns CDR1 MNHNS and CDR2 SASEGT. The CDR3 region has the DNA TGTGCCAGCCTTGGGGTATTGGCTTTCTTT. Amino acid sequence: CASLGVLAFF.

This clone was seen at least ten times. The V gene is TRBV6-1, the J gene TRBJ2-5; 7 nucleotides align to TRBD1. Germline CDR1 is MNHNS and CDR2 is SASEGT. Trimming took 7 bases from V and 2 from J; bases not matched to a gene: 10. CDR3 length: 15 amino acids. CDR3 DNA sequence: TGTGCCAGCATGAGTACTGGACAGGCACAAGAGACCCAGTACTTC. Its translation is CASMSTGQAQETQYF.

This clone was counted at least ten times. V gene TRBV4-1 combines with J gene TRBJ1-4; D might be TRBD1 (6 bases). CDR1 MGHRA and CDR2 YSYEKL come from the germline V gene. The CDR3 is 18 amino acids. With 3 bases removed from V and 0 bases from J, the gap between germline ends came to 17 bases. In DNA, the CDR3 is TGCGCCAGCAGCCAGGGCAGGGGTGGGTTCGCAACTAATGAAAAACTGTTTTTT. Encoded protein: CASSQGRGGFATNEKLFF.

This clone has ten or more counts. The gene calls are TRBV6-1 and TRBJ2-2, with D possibly TRBD2 on 6 matching bases. Germline V gives CDR1 MNHNS, CDR2 SASEGT. The V end was cut by 7 bases, the J end by 2 bases, with 11 bases between. This CDR3 has 14 residues. CDR3 sequence: CASIGGINTGELFF. In DNA, the CDR3 is TGTGCCAGCATCGGCGGGATAAACACCGGGGAGCTGTTTTTT.

This chain links TRBV28 with TRBJ2-7, with 10 bases aligning to TRBD2. V lost 7 bases and J lost 6; bases outside the gene matches: 12. CDR1 is MDHEN and CDR2 is SYDVKM in the germline V gene. CDR3 length: 15 residues. CDR3 sequence reads: CASTQISGGGSEQYF. Written as DNA, the CDR3 is TGTGCCAGCACCCAAATAAGCGGGGGGGGTAGCGAGCAGTACTTC.

The table lists this clone with many counts. This may come from a read error, since a much larger clone is one base off. Because the CDR3 is missing its conserved closing phenylalanine or tryptophan, this is likely a read error. The chain combines TRBV12-3 or TRBV12-4 with TRBJ1-5; unclear D gene. Trimming shortened V by 3 bases and J by 3 bases, and 9 bases separated the two germline ends. This CDR3 is built from 14 residues. CDR3 sequence: CASSLIQANQPQHL. In nucleotides, the CDR3 is TGTGCCAGCAGTTTGATCCAGGCCAATCAGCCCCAGCATCTT.